This TCR beta chain was retrieved from a study of human T cells and chemical hapten exposure. Study results and caveats: Sensitization with DPC brought no change to TCRs above 1 in 1000 in frequency.

With regard to this clonotype: The antigen is not known.

TCRdb used MiXCR to reprocess the RACE reads, holding one entry per CDR3 protein. Of under 200,000 distinct CDR3 sequences detected, about 30% appear once; the ten largest clones hold roughly 2%. Time point: patch test 3, about 24 weeks after DPC sensitization. The sample's treatment: therapeutic diphenylcyclopropenone sensitization with weekly scalp DPC. CDR1 and CDR2 from the germline V gene are SGDLS and YYNGEE. The CDR3 spans 17 residues. Trimming took 4 bases from V and 2 from J; bases not matched to a gene: 6. The V and J genes are TRBV9 and TRBJ2-3, with 14 bases identical to TRBD2. This sequence originates from a woman aged 18-35 years with alopecia areata. Some clones in this sample may be carry-over from other donors' samples. The sequencing used whole blood, collected in connection with sensitization to the hapten diphenylcyclopropenone (DPC). The CDR3 DNA reads as TGTGCCAGCAGCTCCCGGACTAGCGGGGGGAACACAGATACGCAGTATTTT. Amino acid sequence: CASSSRTSGGNTDTQYF.